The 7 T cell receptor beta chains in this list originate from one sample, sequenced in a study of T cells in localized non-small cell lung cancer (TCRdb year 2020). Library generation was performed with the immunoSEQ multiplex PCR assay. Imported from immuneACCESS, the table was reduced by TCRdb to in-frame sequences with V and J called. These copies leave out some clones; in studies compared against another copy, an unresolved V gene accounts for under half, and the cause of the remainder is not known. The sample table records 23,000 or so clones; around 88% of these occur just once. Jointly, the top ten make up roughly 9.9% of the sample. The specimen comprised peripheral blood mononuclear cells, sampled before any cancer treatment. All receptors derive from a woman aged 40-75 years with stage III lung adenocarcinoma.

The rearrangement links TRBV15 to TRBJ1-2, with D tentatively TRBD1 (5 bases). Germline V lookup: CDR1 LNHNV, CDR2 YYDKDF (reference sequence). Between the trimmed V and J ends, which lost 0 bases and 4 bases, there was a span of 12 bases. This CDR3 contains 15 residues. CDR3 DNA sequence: TGTGCCACCAGCAGAGATCCCAGGGAGGTCTATGGCTACACCTTC. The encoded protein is CATSRDPREVYGYTF.

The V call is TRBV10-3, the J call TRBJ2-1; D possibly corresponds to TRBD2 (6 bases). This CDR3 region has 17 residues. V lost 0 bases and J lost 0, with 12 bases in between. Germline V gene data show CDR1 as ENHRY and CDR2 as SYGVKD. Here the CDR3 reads CAISESKAGSSYNEQFF. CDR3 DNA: TGTGCCATCAGTGAGTCGAAGGCGGGGAGCTCCTACAATGAGCAGTTCTTC.

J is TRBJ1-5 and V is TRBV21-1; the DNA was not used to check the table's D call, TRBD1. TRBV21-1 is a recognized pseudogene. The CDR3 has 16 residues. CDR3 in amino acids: CASSKIEAGVNQPQHF. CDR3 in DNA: TGTGCCAGCAGCAAAATTGAGGCAGGGGTCAATCAGCCCCAGCATTTT.

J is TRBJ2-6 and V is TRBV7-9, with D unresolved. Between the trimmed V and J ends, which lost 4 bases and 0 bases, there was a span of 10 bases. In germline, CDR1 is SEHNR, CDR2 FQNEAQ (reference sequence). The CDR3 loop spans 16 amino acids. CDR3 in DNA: TGTGCCAGCAGCTCGGCTAGGAACTCTGGGGCCAACGTCCTGACTTTC. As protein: CASSSARNSGANVLTF.

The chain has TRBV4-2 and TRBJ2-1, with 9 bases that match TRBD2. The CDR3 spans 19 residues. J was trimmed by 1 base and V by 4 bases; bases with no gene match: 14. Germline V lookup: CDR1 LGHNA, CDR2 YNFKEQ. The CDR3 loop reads CASSPGGLLAGNSYNEQFF. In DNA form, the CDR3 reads TGTGCCAGCAGCCCCGGGGGCCTTCTAGCGGGAAATTCCTACAATGAGCAGTTCTTC.

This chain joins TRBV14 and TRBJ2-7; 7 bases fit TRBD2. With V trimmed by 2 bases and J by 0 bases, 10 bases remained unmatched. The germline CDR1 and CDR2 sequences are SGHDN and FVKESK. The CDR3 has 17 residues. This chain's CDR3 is CASSQLLSWEGSYEQYF. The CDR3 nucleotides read TGTGCCAGCAGCCAACTTCTATCGTGGGAGGGCTCCTACGAGCAGTACTTC.

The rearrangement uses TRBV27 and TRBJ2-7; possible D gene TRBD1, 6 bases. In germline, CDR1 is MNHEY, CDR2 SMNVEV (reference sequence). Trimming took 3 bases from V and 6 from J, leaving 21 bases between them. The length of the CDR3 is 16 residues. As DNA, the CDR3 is TGTGCCAGCAGTTTCCGGTACCAGGGGCGGCCCGGCGAGCAGTACTTC. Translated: CASSFRYQGRPGEQYF.